This T cell receptor (beta chain) was captured in a study of blood T cells in healthy people across ages. Primed by a sample-barcoded 5' primer and a J-beta primer mix, a second PCR proceeded for about 6 to 11 cycles. MiXCR, applied by TCRdb to the 5' RACE reads, yields one record per CDR3 protein. Counted here are some 1,500,000 distinct CDR3 sequences, about 45% occurring once; the ten biggest clones make up about 4%. This clonotype occurred many times. The germline gene is not matched at one end of the junction; a read error may be the cause. The CDR3 is made up of 13 amino acids. Germline lookup yields CDR1 SGHRS and CDR2 YFSETQ.

The sequence was collected from a woman between 18 and 29 years old in good health. The chain combines TRBV5-1 with TRBJ2-2; D gene ambiguous. The sequenced material came from blood. The CDR3 nucleotides read TGTGCCAGCAGCTTAGGCCACACCGGGGAGCTGTTTTTT. Translating it yields CASSLGHTGELFF. Looking up the rest from reference TRBV5-1 and TRBJ2-2 gives the full variable domain: KAGVTQTPRYLIKTRGQQVTLSCSPISGHRSVSWYQQTPGQGLQFLFEYFSETQRNKGNFPGRFSGRQFSNSRSEMNVSTLELGDSALYLCASSLGHTGELFFGEGSRLTVL.